The 23 T cell receptor beta chains below come from one sample, sequenced in a study of T cell responses to AZD1222 COVID-19 vaccine. The table came from immunoSEQ multiplex PCR; TCRdb's copy has only in-frame clones and leaves some out. The sample consists of 84,000 or so clones, around 90% of them appearing once. Specimen: peripheral blood, collected on day 0 of AZD1222 vaccination. All receptors come from an adult in good health.

This chain joins TRBV20-1 and TRBJ2-7; no reliable D call. The CDR3 runs 11 residues. In germline, CDR1 is DFQATT, CDR2 SNEGSKA (reference sequence). V was pared by 5 bases and J by 4 bases, with 9 bases between. The CDR3 here is CSAFIQYEQYF. The CDR3 DNA reads TGCAGTGCTTTTATCCAATACGAGCAGTACTTC.

This rearrangement joins TRBV29-1 to TRBJ1-5, with 7 bases lining up with TRBD1. V dropped 5 bases and J dropped 3; count of bases not matched to a gene: 7. The CDR3 is 14 residues long. CDR1 is SQVTM, CDR2 ANQGSEA, per germline. As DNA, the CDR3 is TGCAGCGTTACCGGGACAGACCACAATCAGCCCCAGCATTTT. Translation gives CSVTGTDHNQPQHF.

The gene calls are TRBV7-6 and TRBJ1-4; tentative D call: TRBD1 (5 bases). V gave up 8 bases and J gave up 4 bases, with 11 bases separating them. Germline CDR1 reads SGHVS; CDR2 reads FNYEAQ. The CDR3 extends over 13 amino acids. In DNA, the CDR3 is TGTGCCAGCGCGGGGCCCCTTAATGAAAAACTGTTTTTT. Its protein product is CASAGPLNEKLFF.

The chain employs TRBV7-2 and TRBJ1-2; D is unclear. V gave up 2 bases and J gave up 4 bases, with 14 bases separating them. Germline values: CDR1 SGHTA, CDR2 FQGNSA. The CDR3 is 15 residues long. CDR3 nucleotides: TGTGCCAGCAGCTTAAGCAACAGCAATATCTATGGCTACACCTTC. This translates into CASSLSNSNIYGYTF.

This clone was found once. The chain recombines TRBV18 with TRBJ2-5; TRBD2 matches 15 bases. The CDR3 extends over 22 amino acids. The germline V gene has CDR1 KGHSH and CDR2 LQKENI. J lost 2 bases, V lost 4 bases, and 20 bases had no gene match. The chain's CDR3 is CASSLGASGLAGGNKGQETQYF. The CDR3 DNA reads TGTGCCAGCTCACTGGGCGCGTCGGGACTAGCGGGAGGTAATAAGGGACAAGAGACCCAGTACTTC.

The CDR3 protein is CASSWGSGRALDEQFF. The DNA of the CDR3 is TGTGCCAGCAGCTGGGGTTCCGGGAGGGCCTTGGATGAGCAGTTCTTC. The chain links TRBV11-2 to TRBJ2-1, with 8 bases aligning to TRBD2. The J segment lost 8 bases and the V segment lost 4 bases, leaving 13 bases of the junction unmatched. CDR1 is SGHAT, CDR2 FQNNGV, per germline. The CDR3 has 16 residues.

The chain combines TRBV7-3 with TRBJ2-5; 11 positions match TRBD2. Germline CDR1 and CDR2: SGHTA and FQGTGA. V lost 1 base and J lost 2; bases outside the gene matches: 12. This CDR3 has 19 residues. In DNA form, the CDR3 reads TGTGCCAGCAGCTTAAAGTGGCCTAGCGGGAGGAAGGTGCAAGAGACCCAGTACTTC. Translated: CASSLKWPSGRKVQETQYF.

The chain links TRBV7-6 to TRBJ1-4, with 10 bases that match TRBD1. The V and J ends lost 5 bases and 7 bases, in that order; junction bases with no gene match: 13. This CDR3 region has 17 residues. The germline CDR1 and CDR2 sequences are SGHVS and FNYEAQ. This chain's CDR3 is CASSPGQGISVGEKLFF. The CDR3 DNA reads as TGTGCCAGCAGCCCGGGACAGGGGATTAGCGTAGGTGAAAAACTGTTTTTT.

The rearrangement joins TRBV15 to TRBJ1-2; a possible D gene is TRBD1 (5 bases). CDR3 size: 13 residues. CDR1 and CDR2 (germline): LNHNV, YYDKDF (reference sequence). With 3 bases removed from V and 6 bases from J, the gap between germline ends came to 11 bases. CDR3 protein: CATSRGRVDGYTF. The CDR3 region has the DNA TGTGCCACCAGCAGGGGCAGGGTTGATGGCTACACCTTC.

The genes are TRBV6-4 and TRBJ1-2, with 7 bases identical to TRBD1. CDR1 is MRHNA, CDR2 SNTAGT, per germline. This CDR3 is built from 15 residues. The V gene end was trimmed by 0 bases and the J gene end by 6 bases; junction bases not matched to a gene: 7. The CDR3 nucleotides read TGTGCCAGCAGTGACTCGGAGGGGGCGGTCAATGGCTACACCTTC. Translation: CASSDSEGAVNGYTF.

The chain employs TRBV29-1 and TRBJ2-2, with 7 bases fitting TRBD2. V lost 1 base and J lost 4; bases outside the gene matches: 3. CDR3 length: 14 residues. Germline V gene sequence: CDR1 SQVTM, CDR2 ANQGSEA. This CDR3 is CSVEGLAATGELFF. Written as DNA, the CDR3 is TGCAGCGTTGAAGGGCTAGCGGCCACCGGGGAGCTGTTTTTT.

The chain couples TRBV19 to TRBJ1-6, with D perhaps matching TRBD1 (6 bases). The V end lost 7 bases, the J end lost 1 base, and 14 bases lay between the germline ends. This CDR3 has 16 residues. CDR1 is LNHDA and CDR2 is SQIVND in the germline V gene (reference sequence). CDR3 sequence reads: CASTGTTGSYNSPLHF. The CDR3 DNA follows: TGTGCCAGTACGGGGACAACCGGATCCTATAATTCACCCCTCCACTTT. The variable domain in full, completed from reference TRBV19 and TRBJ1-6, reads DGGITQSPKYLFRKEGQNVTLSCEQNLNHDAMYWYRQDPGQGLRLIYYSQIVNDFQKGDIAEGYSVSREKKESFPLTVTSAQKNPTAFYLCASTGTTGSYNSPLHFGNGTRLTVT.

The rearrangement uses TRBV7-2 and TRBJ1-5; D is ambiguous. The CDR3 has 14 amino acids. Trimming removed 5 bases at V and 7 bases at J, with 15 bases between. Germline CDR1 and CDR2: SGHTA and FQGNSA. The CDR3 region is CASSPGIPGQPQHF. The CDR3 region has the DNA TGTGCCAGCAGCCCGGGCATTCCGGGCCAGCCCCAGCATTTT.

The chain employs TRBV27 and TRBJ1-5; 8 bases line up with TRBD1. Germline trimming cut 5 bases from V and 4 bases from J; bases unmatched to any gene: 10. The CDR3 totals 16 residues. CDR1 and CDR2 (germline): MNHEY, SMNVEV (reference sequence). The CDR3 coding sequence is TGTGCCAGCAGTCGGACAGGGTCTCAATTTAATCAGCCCCAGCATTTT. The encoded protein is CASSRTGSQFNQPQHF.

V is TRBV5-4 and J is TRBJ2-5; D possibly corresponds to TRBD1 (6 bases). Trimming shortened V by 0 bases and J by 3 bases, and 9 bases separated the two germline ends. From germline, CDR1 is SGHNT and CDR2 YYREEE (reference sequence). The CDR3 runs to 14 residues. As DNA, the CDR3 is TGTGCCAGCAGCTTGGGTACAGGGAAAGAGACCCAGTACTTC. It translates to CASSLGTGKETQYF. The complete variable domain, with remaining parts taken from reference TRBV5-4 and TRBJ2-5, reads ETGVTQSPTHLIKTRGQQVTLRCSSQSGHNTVSWYQQALGQGPQFIFQYYREEENGRGNFPPRFSGLQFPNYSSELNVNALELDDSALYLCASSLGTGKETQYFGPGTRLLVL.

J is TRBJ2-5 and V is TRBV19; no definite D call. CDR3 length: 12 amino acids. Germline values: CDR1 LNHDA, CDR2 SQIVND (reference sequence). The V gene lost 1 base and the J gene lost 5 bases, with 5 bases spanning the gap. CDR3 loop: CASSIGPETQYF. The CDR3 coding sequence is TGTGCCAGTAGTATAGGGCCGGAGACCCAGTACTTC.

In nucleotides, the CDR3 is TGTGCCAGCAGGAAATACAGGGGGCTGGGCGGGGAGCTGTTTTTT. Its translation: CASRKYRGLGGELFF. V is TRBV5-6 and J is TRBJ2-2; 9 nucleotides line up with TRBD1. CDR3 length: 15 residues. After removal of 5 bases from V and 7 bases from J, the junction contained 9 bases not matched to a gene. Germline V lookup: CDR1 SGHDT, CDR2 YYEEEE. Combining the CDR3 with reference TRBV5-6 and TRBJ2-2 gives the whole variable domain DAGVTQSPTHLIKTRGQQVTLRCSPKSGHDTVSWYQQALGQGPQFIFQYYEEEERQRGNFPDRFSGHQFPNYSSELNVNALLLGDSALYLCASRKYRGLGGELFFGEGSRLTVL.

The chain carries TRBV29-1 and TRBJ1-2, with 8 bases aligning to TRBD1. Germline V gene sequence: CDR1 SQVTM, CDR2 ANQGSEA. J was trimmed by 4 bases and V by 5 bases; bases with no gene match: 6. The CDR3 is made up of 13 amino acids. CDR3 sequence (DNA): TGCAGCGTTCAGGTCAGGGGGCTCTATGGCTACACCTTC. Protein: CSVQVRGLYGYTF. The full variable domain, in which reference TRBV29-1 and TRBJ1-2 provide the parts outside the CDR3, is SAVISQKPSRDICQRGTSLTIQCQVDSQVTMMFWYRQQPGQSLTLIATANQGSEATYESGFVIDKFPISRPNLTFSTLTVSNMSPEDSSIYLCSVQVRGLYGYTFGSGTRLTVV.

CDR3 coding DNA: TGTGCCAGCAGTGAACAGGGCAGGGGTGTCTATGGCTACACCTTC. This sequence encodes CASSEQGRGVYGYTF. The chain carries TRBV2 and TRBJ1-2, with D possibly being TRBD1 (6 bases). Trimming cost V 2 bases and J 4 bases, with 14 bases left between them. Germline V lookup: CDR1 SNHLY, CDR2 FYNNEI. The CDR3 consists of 15 residues.

The chain couples TRBV5-1 to TRBJ2-5; 7 bases map to TRBD2. Trimming cost V 4 bases and J 6 bases; bases outside gene matches: 12. Germline values: CDR1 SGHRS, CDR2 YFSETQ. The CDR3 loop spans 15 amino acids. This chain's CDR3 is CASSPGGEGHKTQYF. CDR3 nucleotide sequence: TGCGCCAGCAGCCCAGGCGGGGAGGGCCATAAGACCCAGTACTTC.

The chain couples TRBV19 to TRBJ2-3; D is possibly TRBD1 or TRBD2 (6 bases each). The CDR3 has 18 amino acids. Trimming took off 7 bases at V and 1 base at J, with 24 bases between the two ends. The V gene's germline CDR1 is LNHDA and CDR2 SQIVND (reference sequence). CDR3 residues: CASKEVGGLVLGTDTQYF. The CDR3 DNA reads as TGTGCCAGTAAGGAAGTGGGGGGCCTTGTCCTTGGCACAGATACGCAGTATTTT.

This chain joins TRBV7-8 and TRBJ2-1; 9 bases align to TRBD2. CDR1 and CDR2 (germline): SGHVS, FQNEAQ. J gave up 15 bases and V 1 base, and 13 bases lay outside the gene matches. This CDR3 contains 15 residues. DNA of the CDR3: TGTGCCAGCAGCTTAGGTTTGGATAGCGGGAGTCGAAGGTTCTTC. It translates to CASSLGLDSGSRRFF.

This chain connects TRBV19 to TRBJ2-7; 7 nucleotides match TRBD1. Germline V CDR1 and CDR2: LNHDA, SQIVND (reference sequence). V was pared by 5 bases and J by 3 bases, with 1 base of the junction left unmatched. This CDR3 spans 12 amino acids. The CDR3 nucleotides read TGTGCCAGTAGTTACAGGGGCTACGAGCAGTACTTC. Its protein product is CASSYRGYEQYF.